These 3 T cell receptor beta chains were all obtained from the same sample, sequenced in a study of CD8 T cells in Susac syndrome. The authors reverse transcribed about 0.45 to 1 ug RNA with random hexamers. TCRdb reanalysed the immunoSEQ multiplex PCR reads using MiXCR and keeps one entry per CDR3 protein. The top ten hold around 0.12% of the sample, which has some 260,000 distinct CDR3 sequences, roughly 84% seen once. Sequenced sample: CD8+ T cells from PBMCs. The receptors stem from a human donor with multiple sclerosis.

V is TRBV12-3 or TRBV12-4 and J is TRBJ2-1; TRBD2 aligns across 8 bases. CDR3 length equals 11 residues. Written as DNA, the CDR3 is TGTGCTGTCCGGGAGGGGCATGAGCAGTTCTTC. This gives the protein CAVREGHEQFF.

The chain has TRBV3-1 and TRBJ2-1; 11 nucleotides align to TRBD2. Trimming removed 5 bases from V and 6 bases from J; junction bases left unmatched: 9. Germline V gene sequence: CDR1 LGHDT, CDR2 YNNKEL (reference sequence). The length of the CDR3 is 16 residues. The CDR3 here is CASSSPGTSGSNEQFF. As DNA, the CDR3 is TGTGCCAGCAGCAGTCCCGGGACTAGCGGTTCCAATGAGCAGTTCTTC.

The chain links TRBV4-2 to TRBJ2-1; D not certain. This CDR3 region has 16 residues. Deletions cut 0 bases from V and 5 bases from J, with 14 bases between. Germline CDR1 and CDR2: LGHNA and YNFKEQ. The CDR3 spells CASSQEAGAPHNEQFF. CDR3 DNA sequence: TGTGCCAGCAGCCAAGAAGCAGGAGCCCCCCACAATGAGCAGTTCTTC.